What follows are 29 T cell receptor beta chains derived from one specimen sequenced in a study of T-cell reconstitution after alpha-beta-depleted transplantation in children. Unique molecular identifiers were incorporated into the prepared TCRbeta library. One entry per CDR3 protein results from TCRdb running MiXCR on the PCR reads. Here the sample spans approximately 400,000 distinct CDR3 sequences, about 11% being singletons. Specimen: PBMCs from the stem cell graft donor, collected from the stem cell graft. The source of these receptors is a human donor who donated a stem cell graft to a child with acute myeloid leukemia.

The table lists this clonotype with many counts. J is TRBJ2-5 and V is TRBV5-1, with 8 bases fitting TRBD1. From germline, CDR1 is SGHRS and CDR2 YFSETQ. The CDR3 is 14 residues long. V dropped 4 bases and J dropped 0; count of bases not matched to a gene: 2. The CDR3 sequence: CASSIQGDQETQYF. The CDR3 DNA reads TGCGCCAGCAGCATACAGGGGGACCAAGAGACCCAGTACTTC.

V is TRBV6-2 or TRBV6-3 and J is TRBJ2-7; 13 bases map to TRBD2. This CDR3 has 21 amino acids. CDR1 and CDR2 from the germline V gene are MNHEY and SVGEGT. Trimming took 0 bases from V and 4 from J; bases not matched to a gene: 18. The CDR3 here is CASSYSGSAPGLAGIGYEQYF. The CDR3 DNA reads TGTGCCAGCAGTTACTCGGGGTCCGCTCCGGGACTAGCGGGAATTGGTTACGAGCAGTACTTC.

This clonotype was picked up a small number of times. The CDR3 DNA is TGCGCCAGCAGTCGATCCCTGGGGGGGCTTGGGCAAGAGACCCAGTACTTC. Its protein is CASSRSLGGLGQETQYF. This chain joins TRBV5-1 and TRBJ2-5, with D possibly TRBD2 on 7 matching bases. Germline CDR1 reads SGHRS; CDR2 reads YFSETQ. V shed 5 bases and J shed 2 bases, with 22 bases lying between them. The CDR3 is made up of 17 amino acids.

CDR3 amino acids: CASSYSISSGIEDTQYF. CDR3 sequence (DNA): TGTGCCAGCAGTTACTCGATATCTAGCGGGATAGAAGATACGCAGTATTTT. J is TRBJ2-3 and V is TRBV6-2 or TRBV6-3; 9 bases are a match to TRBD2. Germline V gene sequence: CDR1 MNHEY, CDR2 SVGEGT. The J segment lost 5 bases and the V segment lost 0 bases, leaving 9 bases of the junction unmatched. The CDR3 loop spans 17 amino acids.

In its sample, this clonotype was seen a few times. CDR3 sequence reads: CSARSGSEQYV. The DNA for the CDR3 is TGCAGTGCTAGATCTGGGAGCGAGCAGTACGTC. The chain recombines TRBV20-1 with TRBJ2-7; weak D call: TRBD2 (5 bases). The V gene lost 2 bases and the J gene lost 6 bases, with 8 bases spanning the gap. The CDR3 has 11 amino acids. Germline V gives CDR1 DFQATT, CDR2 SNEGSKA (reference sequence).

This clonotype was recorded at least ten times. The CDR3 loop reads CASSPGLAGREETQYF. The CDR3 bases are TGCGCCAGCAGCCCGGGACTAGCGGGAAGAGAAGAGACCCAGTACTTC. This chain connects TRBV5-1 to TRBJ2-5, with 13 bases aligning to TRBD2. V was clipped by 4 bases and J by 3 bases; unmatched bases: 6. The length of the CDR3 is 16 residues. The germline V gene encodes CDR1 SGHRS and CDR2 YFSETQ.

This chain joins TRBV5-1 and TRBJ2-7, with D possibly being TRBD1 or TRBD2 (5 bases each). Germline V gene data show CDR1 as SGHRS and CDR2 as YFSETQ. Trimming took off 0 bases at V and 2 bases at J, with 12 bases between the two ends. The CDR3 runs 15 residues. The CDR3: CASSLEGQGAYEQYF. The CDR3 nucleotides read TGCGCCAGCAGCTTGGAAGGTCAGGGAGCCTACGAGCAGTACTTC.

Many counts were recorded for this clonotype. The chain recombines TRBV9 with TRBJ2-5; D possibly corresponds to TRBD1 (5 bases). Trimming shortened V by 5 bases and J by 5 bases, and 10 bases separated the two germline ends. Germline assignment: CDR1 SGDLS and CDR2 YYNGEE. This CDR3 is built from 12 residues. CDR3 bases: TGTGCCAGCAGACTGGACAAGGAGACCCAGTACTTC. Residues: CASRLDKETQYF.

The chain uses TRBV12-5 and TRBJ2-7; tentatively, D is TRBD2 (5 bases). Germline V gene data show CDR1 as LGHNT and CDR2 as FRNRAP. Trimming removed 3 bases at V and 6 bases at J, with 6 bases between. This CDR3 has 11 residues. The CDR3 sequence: CASGFGIEQYF. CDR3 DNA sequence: TGTGCTAGTGGTTTCGGGATCGAGCAGTACTTC.

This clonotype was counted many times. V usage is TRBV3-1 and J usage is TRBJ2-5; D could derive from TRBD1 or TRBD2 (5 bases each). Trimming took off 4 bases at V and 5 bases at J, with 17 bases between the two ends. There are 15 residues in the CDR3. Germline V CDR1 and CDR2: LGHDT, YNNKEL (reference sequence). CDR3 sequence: CASSRQVGVGETQYF. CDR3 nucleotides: TGTGCCAGCAGCCGCCAAGTGGGGGTCGGGGAGACCCAGTACTTC.

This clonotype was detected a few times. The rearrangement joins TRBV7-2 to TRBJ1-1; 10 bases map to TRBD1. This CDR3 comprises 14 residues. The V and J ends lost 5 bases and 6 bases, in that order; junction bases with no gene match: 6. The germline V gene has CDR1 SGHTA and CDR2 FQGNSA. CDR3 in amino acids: CASSPADRGPEAFF. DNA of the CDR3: TGTGCCAGCAGCCCCGCCGACAGGGGGCCTGAAGCTTTCTTT. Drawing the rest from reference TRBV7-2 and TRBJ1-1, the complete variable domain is GAGVSQSPSNKVTEKGKDVELRCDPISGHTALYWYRQSLGQGLEFLIYFQGNSAPDKSGLPSDRFSAERTGGSVSTLTIQRTQQEDSAVYLCASSPADRGPEAFFGQGTRLTVV.

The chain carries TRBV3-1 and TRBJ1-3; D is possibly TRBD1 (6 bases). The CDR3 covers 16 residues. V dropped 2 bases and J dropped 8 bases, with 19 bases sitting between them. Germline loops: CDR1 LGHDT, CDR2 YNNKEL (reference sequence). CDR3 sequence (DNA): TGTGCCAGCAGCCAATCCTCCGGGACACCTGCTTACACCATATATTTT. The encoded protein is CASSQSSGTPAYTIYF. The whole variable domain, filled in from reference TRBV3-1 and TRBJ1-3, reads DTAVSQTPKYLVTQMGNDKSIKCEQNLGHDTMYWYKQDSKKFLKIMFSYNNKELIINETVPNRFSPKSPDKAHLNLHINSLELGDSAVYFCASSQSSGTPAYTIYFGEGSWLTVV.

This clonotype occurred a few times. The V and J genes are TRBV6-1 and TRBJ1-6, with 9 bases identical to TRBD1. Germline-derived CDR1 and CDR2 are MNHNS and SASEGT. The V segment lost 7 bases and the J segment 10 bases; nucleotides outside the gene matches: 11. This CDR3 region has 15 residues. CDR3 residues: CASTQAQDRGSPLHF. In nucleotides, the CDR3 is TGTGCCAGCACCCAAGCCCAGGACAGGGGATCACCCCTCCACTTT.

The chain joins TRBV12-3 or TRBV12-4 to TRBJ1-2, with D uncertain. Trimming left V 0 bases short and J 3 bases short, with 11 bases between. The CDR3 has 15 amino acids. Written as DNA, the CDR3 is TGTGCCAGCAGTTTAGCGTCCGGGAGGGACTATGGCTACACCTTC. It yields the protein CASSLASGRDYGYTF.

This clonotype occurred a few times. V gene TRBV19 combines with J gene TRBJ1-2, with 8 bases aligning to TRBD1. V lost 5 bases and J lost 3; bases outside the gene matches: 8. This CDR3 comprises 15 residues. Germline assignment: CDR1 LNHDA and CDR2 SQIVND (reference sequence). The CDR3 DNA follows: TGTGCCAGTAGTTGGACAGGGAGGAAGGACTATGGCTACACCTTC. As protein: CASSWTGRKDYGYTF.

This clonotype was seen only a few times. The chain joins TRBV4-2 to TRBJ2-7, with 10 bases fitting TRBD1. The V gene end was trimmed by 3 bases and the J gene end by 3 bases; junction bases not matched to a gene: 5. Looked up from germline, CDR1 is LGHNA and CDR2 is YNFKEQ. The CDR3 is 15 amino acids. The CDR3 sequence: CASSQIGTGVYEQYF. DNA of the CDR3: TGTGCCAGCAGCCAGATCGGGACAGGGGTCTACGAGCAGTACTTC.

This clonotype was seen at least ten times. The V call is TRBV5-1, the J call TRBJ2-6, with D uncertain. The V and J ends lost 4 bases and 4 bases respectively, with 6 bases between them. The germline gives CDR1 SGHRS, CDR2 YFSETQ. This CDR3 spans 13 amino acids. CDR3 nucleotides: TGCGCCAGCAGCACACGCGGGGCCAACGTCCTGACTTTC. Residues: CASSTRGANVLTF.

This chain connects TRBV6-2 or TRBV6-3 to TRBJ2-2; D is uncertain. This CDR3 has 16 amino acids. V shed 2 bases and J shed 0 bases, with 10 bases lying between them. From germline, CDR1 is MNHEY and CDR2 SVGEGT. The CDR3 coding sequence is TGTGCCAGCAGTTACCTTGCGGATTCGAACACCGGGGAGCTGTTTTTT. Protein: CASSYLADSNTGELFF.

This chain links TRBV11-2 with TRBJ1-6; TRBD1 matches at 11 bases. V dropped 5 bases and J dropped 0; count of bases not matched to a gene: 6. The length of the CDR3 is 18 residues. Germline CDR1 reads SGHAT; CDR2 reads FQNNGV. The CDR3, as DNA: TGTGCCAGCAGCAGACCGGGACAGGGGGTCTCCTATAATTCACCCCTCCACTTT. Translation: CASSRPGQGVSYNSPLHF.

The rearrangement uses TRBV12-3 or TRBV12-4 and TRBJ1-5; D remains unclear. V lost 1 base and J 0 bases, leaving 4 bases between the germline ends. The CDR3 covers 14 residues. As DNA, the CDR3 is TGTGCCAGCAGTTTAGTGGATAGCAATCAGCCCCAGCATTTT. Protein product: CASSLVDSNQPQHF.

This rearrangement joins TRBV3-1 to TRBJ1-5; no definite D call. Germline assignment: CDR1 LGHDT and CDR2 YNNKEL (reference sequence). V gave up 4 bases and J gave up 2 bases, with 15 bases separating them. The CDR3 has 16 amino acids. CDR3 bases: TGTGCCAGCAGCCCCCTCGGTAACGGCGGCAATCAGCCCCAGCATTTT. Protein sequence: CASSPLGNGGNQPQHF.

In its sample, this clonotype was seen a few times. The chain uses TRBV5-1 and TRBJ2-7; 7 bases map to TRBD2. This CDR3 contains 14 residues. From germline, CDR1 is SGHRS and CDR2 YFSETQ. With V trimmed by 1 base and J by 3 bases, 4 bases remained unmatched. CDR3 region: CASSLPRGVYEQYF. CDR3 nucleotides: TGCGCCAGCAGCTTGCCCCGGGGGGTCTACGAGCAGTACTTC. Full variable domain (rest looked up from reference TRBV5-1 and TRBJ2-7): KAGVTQTPRYLIKTRGQQVTLSCSPISGHRSVSWYQQTPGQGLQFLFEYFSETQRNKGNFPGRFSGRQFSNSRSEMNVSTLELGDSALYLCASSLPRGVYEQYFGPGTRLTVT.

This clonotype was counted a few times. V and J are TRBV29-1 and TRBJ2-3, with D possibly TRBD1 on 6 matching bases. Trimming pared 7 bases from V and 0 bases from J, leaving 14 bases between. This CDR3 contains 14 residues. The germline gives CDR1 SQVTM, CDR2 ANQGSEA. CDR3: CSAQDRTSTDTQYF. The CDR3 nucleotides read TGCAGCGCCCAAGACAGGACTAGCACAGATACGCAGTATTTT.

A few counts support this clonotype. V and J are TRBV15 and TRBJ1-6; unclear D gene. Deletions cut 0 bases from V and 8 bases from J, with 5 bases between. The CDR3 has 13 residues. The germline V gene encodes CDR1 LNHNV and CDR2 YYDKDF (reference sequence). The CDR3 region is CATSRDRDSPLHF. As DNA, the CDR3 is TGTGCCACCAGCAGAGATAGGGATTCACCCCTCCACTTT.

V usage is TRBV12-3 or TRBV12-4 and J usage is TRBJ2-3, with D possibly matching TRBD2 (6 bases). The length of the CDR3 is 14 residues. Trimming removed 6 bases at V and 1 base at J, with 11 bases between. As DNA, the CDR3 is TGTGCCAGCAGGAGACTAGAGGGCACAGATACGCAGTATTTT. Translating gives CASRRLEGTDTQYF.

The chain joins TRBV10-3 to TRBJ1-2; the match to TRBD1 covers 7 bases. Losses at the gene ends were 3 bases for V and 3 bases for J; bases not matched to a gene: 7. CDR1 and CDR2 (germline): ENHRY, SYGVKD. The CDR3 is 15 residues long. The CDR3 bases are TGTGCCATCAGTGAAGGGACAGCGTCTTACTATGGCTACACCTTC. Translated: CAISEGTASYYGYTF.

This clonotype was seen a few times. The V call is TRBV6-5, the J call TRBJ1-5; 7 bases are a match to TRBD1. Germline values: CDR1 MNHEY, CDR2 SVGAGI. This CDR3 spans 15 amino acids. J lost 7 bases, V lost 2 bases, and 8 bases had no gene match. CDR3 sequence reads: CASSYQEGARQPQHF. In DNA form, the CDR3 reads TGTGCCAGCAGTTACCAGGAGGGGGCTAGGCAGCCCCAGCATTTT.

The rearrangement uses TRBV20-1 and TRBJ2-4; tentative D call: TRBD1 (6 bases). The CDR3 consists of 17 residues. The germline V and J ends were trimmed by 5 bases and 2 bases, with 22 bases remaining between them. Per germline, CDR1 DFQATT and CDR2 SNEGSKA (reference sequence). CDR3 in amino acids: CSALGGEGDGTKNIQYF. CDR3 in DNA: TGCAGTGCTCTCGGAGGAGAGGGGGACGGAACCAAAAACATTCAGTACTTC.

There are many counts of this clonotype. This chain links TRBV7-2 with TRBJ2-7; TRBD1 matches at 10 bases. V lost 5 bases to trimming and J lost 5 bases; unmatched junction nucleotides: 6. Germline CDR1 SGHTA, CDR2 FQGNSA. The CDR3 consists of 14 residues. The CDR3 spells CASSPRQGADEQYF. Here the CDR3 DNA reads TGTGCCAGCAGCCCTAGACAGGGGGCGGACGAGCAGTACTTC.